Only a few counts were recorded for the clone carrying this T cell receptor beta chain. The data are from a study of blood T cells in healthy people across ages. The germline gives CDR1 SEHNR, CDR2 FQNEAQ (reference sequence). V lost 6 bases to trimming and J lost 2 bases, with 9 bases between them. This CDR3 comprises 13 residues. Through a sample-barcoded 5' primer and a J-beta primer mix, a second PCR was run for about 6 to 11 cycles. Using its own MiXCR run on the 5' RACE reads, TCRdb lists one record per CDR3 protein. The sample carries 1 million or so distinct CDR3 sequences, roughly a quarter recorded once. Separately, the same data were catalogued under a study of T cells of mothers and their children. From that second work: Over five children and their three healthy Caucasian mothers were the donors.

The chain combines TRBV7-9 with TRBJ2-3; D remains ambiguous. The source is a girl aged 2-15 years in good health. The specimen sequenced was blood. In nucleotides, the CDR3 is TGTGCCAGCAGTTCTACTGACACAGATACGCAGTATTTT. Translating it yields CASSSTDTDTQYF.